These 9 T cell receptor beta chains were all obtained from the same sample, sequenced in a study of T cells in Graves' hyperthyroidism and ophthalmopathy. The investigators amplified TCR beta CDR3 regions from RNA transcripts. Researchers ran a first-round RT-PCR on the TCR CDR3 using the HTBI primer set. TCRdb re-called the multiplex PCR reads with MiXCR, one entry per CDR3 protein. The sample yields hundreds of thousands of distinct CDR3 sequences, around 15% seen once. Sequenced sample: blood. The receptors come from a woman between 35 and 50 years old with Graves' ophthalmopathy.

This clonotype was observed many times. This chain links TRBV28 with TRBJ1-5; unclear D gene. CDR1 is MDHEN, CDR2 SYDVKM, per germline. The V end lost 7 bases, the J end lost 3 bases, and 16 bases lay between the germline ends. The CDR3 has 15 amino acids. Here the CDR3 reads CASNLPGRTNQPQHF. Here the CDR3 DNA reads TGTGCCAGCAATCTCCCAGGACGGACCAATCAGCCCCAGCATTTT.

In its sample, this clonotype was seen many times. The chain links TRBV7-9 to TRBJ1-2, with D hard to call. The CDR3 is 14 residues long. Germline CDR1 is SEHNR and CDR2 is FQNEAQ (reference sequence). V dropped 5 bases and J dropped 8 bases, with 18 bases sitting between them. The CDR3, as DNA: TGTGCCAGCAGCCCGACCGCTAACCCGGGGGGCTACACCTTC. Translation: CASSPTANPGGYTF.

This clonotype was counted ten times or more. The V and J genes are TRBV20-1 and TRBJ2-7; 7 positions agree with TRBD1. CDR3 length: 13 residues. Germline V lookup: CDR1 DFQATT, CDR2 SNEGSKA (reference sequence). With 5 bases clipped from V and 2 bases from J, the junction kept 6 bases outside the gene matches. The CDR3: CSAPTGTAYEQYF. DNA of the CDR3: TGCAGTGCTCCCACCGGGACAGCCTACGAGCAGTACTTC.

There are a few counts of this clonotype. The chain uses TRBV24-1 and TRBJ1-2; D remains unclear. The CDR3 is 14 amino acids. Germline V CDR1 and CDR2: KGHDR, SFDVKD. Trimming removed 1 base from V and 8 bases from J, with 13 bases in between. Written as DNA, the CDR3 is TGTGCCACCAGTGATTTAAATGAGGGATACGGCTACACCTTC. This codes for CATSDLNEGYGYTF.

V gene TRBV9 combines with J gene TRBJ2-6, with 8 positions matching TRBD2. The V gene end was trimmed by 4 bases and the J gene end by 3 bases; junction bases not matched to a gene: 6. CDR1 is SGDLS and CDR2 is YYNGEE in the germline V gene. The CDR3 is made up of 16 amino acids. DNA of the CDR3: TGTGCCAGCAGCCAACGAAGCGGGAGTGGGGCCAACGTCCTGACTTTC. Translation gives CASSQRSGSGANVLTF.

Points on this clonotype: This clone may be a read error of a much larger clone one base away. This chain connects TRBV7-9 to TRBJ1-2; a weak D match, TRBD1 (5 bases). CDR1 and CDR2 (germline): SEHNR, FQNEAQ (reference sequence). This CDR3 has 14 residues. This CDR3 reads CAISSDQGDYGYTF. CDR3 in DNA: TGTGCCATCAGCTCAGATCAGGGTGACTATGGCTACACCTTC.

This clonotype was detected ten times or more. This chain connects TRBV6-2 or TRBV6-3 to TRBJ2-7; D is uncertain. Trimming left V 3 bases short and J 5 bases short, with 17 bases between. CDR3 length: 15 residues. The V gene's germline CDR1 is MNHEY and CDR2 SVGEGT. The DNA of the CDR3 is TGTGCCAGCAGTTATGAGGTAGCCTTGGACGACGAGCAGTACTTC. Translating it yields CASSYEVALDDEQYF.

The CDR3 reads CASSVQGLAGNRETQYF. CDR3 coding DNA: TGCGCCAGCAGCGTACAGGGACTAGCGGGAAACCGGGAGACCCAGTACTTC. V gene TRBV5-1 combines with J gene TRBJ2-5, with 13 bases identical to TRBD2. Germline lookup yields CDR1 SGHRS and CDR2 YFSETQ. V trimming: 4 bases; J trimming: 5 bases; junction bases outside the gene matches: 11. The CDR3 has 17 residues. Filled out from reference TRBV5-1 and TRBJ2-5, the complete variable domain reads KAGVTQTPRYLIKTRGQQVTLSCSPISGHRSVSWYQQTPGQGLQFLFEYFSETQRNKGNFPGRFSGRQFSNSRSEMNVSTLELGDSALYLCASSVQGLAGNRETQYFGPGTRLLVL.

In its sample, this clonotype was seen many times. The rearrangement joins TRBV7-9 to TRBJ1-2, with TRBD1 matching 9 bases. This CDR3 has 14 amino acids. Trimming removed 6 bases from V and 8 bases from J; junction bases left unmatched: 10. Germline CDR1 SEHNR, CDR2 FQNEAQ (reference sequence). For the CDR3, the DNA is TGTGCCAGCAGTCCGAGGACAGGGGAGAGAGGCTACACCTTC. Amino acids: CASSPRTGERGYTF.